Reported below is one T cell receptor (beta chain). The data belong to a study of blood T cell repertoires in COVID-19. Per the germline V gene, CDR1 is SQVTM and CDR2 is ANQGSEA. The ends lost 7 bases at V and 0 bases at J; junction bases unmatched: 7. This CDR3 comprises 15 residues. Per the original methods: From reference gene primer amplification, estimates of nucleated cell counts were derived. Data came from immunoSEQ multiplex PCR; TCRdb stores just in-frame clones and leaves some out. The D gene and trimming were derived from the DNA, and the V and J assignments and clone size from that table. Of 95,000 to 100,000 clones in the sample, approximately 80% were seen once.

This rearrangement joins TRBV29-1 to TRBJ1-5, with 9 nucleotides matching TRBD1. This clonotype was sampled from a human donor in a cohort sampled during active COVID-19. Source material: peripheral blood. CDR3: CSASTGGNSNQPQHF. The CDR3 region has the DNA TGCAGCGCTTCGACAGGGGGAAATAGCAATCAGCCCCAGCATTTT. Together with reference TRBV29-1 and TRBJ1-5, the CDR3 gives the full variable domain: SAVISQKPSRDICQRGTSLTIQCQVDSQVTMMFWYRQQPGQSLTLIATANQGSEATYESGFVIDKFPISRPNLTFSTLTVSNMSPEDSSIYLCSASTGGNSNQPQHFGDGTRLSIL.